This T cell receptor (beta chain) was recorded in a study of graft-versus-host responses after intestinal transplantation. Overall study context: The transplants performed in recipients were multivisceral, liver-intestinal, or isolated intestinal.

The CDR3 is 16 amino acids. From germline, CDR1 is SGDLS and CDR2 YYNGEE. Repertoires were generated with immunoSEQ multiplex PCR, while TCRdb's copy carries only in-frame clones and drops some. The sample holds 45,000 to 60,000 clones, around 90% seen once. This clone has just one count. Its antigen remains unidentified. This specimen consisted of unstimulated CD4+ T cells sorted from spleen or lymph node cells, obtained before transplant. This TCR was sampled from a human donor who was the organ donor for an intestinal transplant. V gene TRBV9 combines with J gene TRBJ2-5; TRBD2 matches at 14 bases. The J call is uncertain, as TRBJ2-7 better fits the DNA end. The chain's CDR3 is CASSPGTSGSSYEQYF. CDR3 sequence (DNA): TGTGCCAGCAGCCCCGGGACTAGCGGGAGCTCCTACGAGCAGTACTTC.